This TCR beta chain came from a study of blood T cell repertoires in COVID-19. Looking at the study overall: Samples taken during acute and convalescent COVID-19 were collected in the United States, Italy and Spain. T cells, B-cell-depleted T cells, or PBMCs supplied cDNA or gDNA.

Study processing details: Amplifying reference gene primers gave estimates of nucleated cell counts. Produced via immunoSEQ multiplex PCR; TCRdb's table is partial and in-frame only. The V and J calls and clone size are taken from that table; D and trimming were inferred from the DNA. This sample yields roughly 90,000 clones, of which 75% to 85% are seen a single time; about 9.3% belongs to the top ten. The germline gives CDR1 SGHAT, CDR2 FQNNGV. Trimming at V came to 0 bases and at J to 1 base, leaving 7 bases not matched to a gene. The CDR3 consists of 19 residues. This sequence joins TRBV11-2 and TRBJ2-1; 12 bases fit TRBD2. Sequencing used peripheral blood. The TCR comes from a woman between 65 and 79 years old with acute or convalescent COVID-19. The CDR3 nucleotides read TGTGCCAGCAGCTTAGATTCAAGACTAGCGGGAGTTTCCTACAATGAGCAGTTCTTC. This translates into CASSLDSRLAGVSYNEQFF.